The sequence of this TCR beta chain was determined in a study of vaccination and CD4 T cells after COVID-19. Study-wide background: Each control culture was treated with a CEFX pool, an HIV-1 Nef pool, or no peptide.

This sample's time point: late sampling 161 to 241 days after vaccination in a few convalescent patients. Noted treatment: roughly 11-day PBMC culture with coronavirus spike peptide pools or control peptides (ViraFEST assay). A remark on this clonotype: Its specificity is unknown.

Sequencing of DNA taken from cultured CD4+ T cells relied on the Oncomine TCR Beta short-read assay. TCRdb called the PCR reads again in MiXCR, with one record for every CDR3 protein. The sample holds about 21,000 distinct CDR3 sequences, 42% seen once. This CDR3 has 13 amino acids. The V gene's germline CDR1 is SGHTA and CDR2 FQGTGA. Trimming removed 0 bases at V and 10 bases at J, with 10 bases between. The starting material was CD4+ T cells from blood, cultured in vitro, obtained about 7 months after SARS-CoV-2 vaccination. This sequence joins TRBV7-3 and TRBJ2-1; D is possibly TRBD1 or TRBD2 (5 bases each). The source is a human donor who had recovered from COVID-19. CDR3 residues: CASSLTGDGEQFF. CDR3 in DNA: TGTGCCAGCAGCTTAACAGGGGACGGCGAGCAGTTCTTC.